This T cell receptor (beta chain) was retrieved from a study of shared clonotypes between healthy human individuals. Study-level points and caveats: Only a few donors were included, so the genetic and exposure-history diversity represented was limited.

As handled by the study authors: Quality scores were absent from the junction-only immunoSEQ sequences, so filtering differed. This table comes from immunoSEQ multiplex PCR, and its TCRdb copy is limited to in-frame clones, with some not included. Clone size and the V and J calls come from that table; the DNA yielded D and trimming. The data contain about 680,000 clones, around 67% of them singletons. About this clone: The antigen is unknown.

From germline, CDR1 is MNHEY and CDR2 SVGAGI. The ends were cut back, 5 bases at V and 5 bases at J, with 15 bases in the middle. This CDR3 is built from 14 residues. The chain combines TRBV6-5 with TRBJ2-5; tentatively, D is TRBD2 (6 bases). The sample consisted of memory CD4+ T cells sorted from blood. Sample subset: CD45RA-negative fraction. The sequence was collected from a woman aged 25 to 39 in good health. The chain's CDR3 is CASSRQTEGETQYF. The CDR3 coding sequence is TGTGCCAGCAGTCGTCAAACGGAGGGGGAGACCCAGTACTTC.